This T cell receptor (beta chain) was observed in a study of shared clonotypes between healthy human individuals. Everyone who donated was a Caucasian adult who lived in Nashville, Tennessee. CDR1 and CDR2 (germline): MGHRA, YSYEKL. This CDR3 has 15 amino acids. J gave up 6 bases and V 8 bases, and 9 bases lay outside the gene matches. Assay used: immunoSEQ multiplex PCR; TCRdb lists only in-frame clones, some missing. Found here are fewer than 500,000 clones, over 75% of them singletons; the top ten hold roughly an eighth. This sequence joins TRBV4-1 and TRBJ2-2, with 10 positions matching TRBD2. The sample taken for sequencing was PBMCs. This clonotype was sampled from a woman aged 40 to 50 in good health. Some clones in this sample may be carry-over from other donors' samples. CDR3 bases: TGCGCCAGCTCAACTAGCGGGATTATGGCCGGGGAGCTGTTTTTT. This encodes CASSTSGIMAGELFF.